The clone carrying this TCR beta chain was observed a few times. Germline V CDR1 and CDR2: MNHEY, SMNVEV (reference sequence). V shed 6 bases, J shed 0 bases, and the junction held 5 bases outside the gene matches. The CDR3 totals 17 residues. The data stem from a study of blood T cell repertoires in COVID-19. Across the whole study: The study drew acute and convalescent COVID-19 samples from the United States, Italy and Spain. PBMCs, B-cell-depleted T cells, or T cells were the source of the cDNA or gDNA that made up the material.

In the original processing: Reference gene primer amplification gave nucleated cell count estimates. Using immunoSEQ multiplex PCR, the repertoire was profiled, and TCRdb retains in-frame clones only, with some absent. The D gene and trimming were derived from the DNA, and the V and J assignments and clone size from that table. This repertoire shows roughly 80,000 clones, 85% to 95% found once; its top ten account for approximately 1.8%. The source of this sequence is a man aged 55 to 69 with acute or convalescent COVID-19. This rearrangement joins TRBV27 to TRBJ2-1, with TRBD2 matching 13 bases. The specimen was peripheral blood. CDR3 bases: TGTGCCAGCAGAAGACTAGCGGGAGGCAGCTCCTACAATGAGCAGTTCTTC. Amino acid sequence: CASRRLAGGSSYNEQFF.